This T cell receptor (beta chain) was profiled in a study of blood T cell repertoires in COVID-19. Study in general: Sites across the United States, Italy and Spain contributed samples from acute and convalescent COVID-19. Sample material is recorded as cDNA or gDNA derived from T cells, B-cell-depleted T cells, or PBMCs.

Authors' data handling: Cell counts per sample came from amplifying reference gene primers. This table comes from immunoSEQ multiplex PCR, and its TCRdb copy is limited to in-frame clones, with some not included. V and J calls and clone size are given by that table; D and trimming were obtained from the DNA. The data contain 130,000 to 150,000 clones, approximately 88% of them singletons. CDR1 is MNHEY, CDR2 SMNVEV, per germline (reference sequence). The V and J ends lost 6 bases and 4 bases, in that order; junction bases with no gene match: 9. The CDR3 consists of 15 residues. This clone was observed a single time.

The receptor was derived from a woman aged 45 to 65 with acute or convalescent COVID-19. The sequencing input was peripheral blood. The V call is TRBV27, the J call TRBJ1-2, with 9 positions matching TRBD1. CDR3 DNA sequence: TGTGCCAGCAGGGGAAGACAGGGGGGTATCTATGGCTACACCTTC. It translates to CASRGRQGGIYGYTF.